This T cell receptor beta chain was recovered during a study of blood T cells in healthy people across ages. This clonotype was seen only a few times. Its antigen is unknown. PCR was performed a second time for about 7 to 12 cycles using a sample-barcoded 5' primer and a J-beta primer mix. TCRdb independently ran MiXCR on the 5' RACE reads; one entry per CDR3 protein. The sample has approximately 490,000 distinct CDR3 sequences; less than 25% are singletons. This CDR3 has 14 residues. Germline CDR1 LNHDA, CDR2 SQIVND (reference sequence). After removal of 4 bases from V and 3 bases from J, the junction contained 5 bases not matched to a gene. Study results and limitations: Without sorted subsets, naive and antigen-experienced compartments could not be conclusively compared. Diversity was higher, and naive CD4+ cells more numerous, in long-lived donors than in aged donors.

In addition, the sample was reused for a study of T cells of mothers and their children. Turning to that study: Regardless of relatedness, pairs show thymic selection shaping TCR recombination output in a similar manner. The overlap seen between related mothers and children slightly exceeded that of unrelated pairs, though not significantly.

The sequenced sample consisted of blood. The sequence came from a boy younger than 18 in good health. The chain carries TRBV19 and TRBJ1-1, with 7 bases aligning to TRBD1. CDR3 residues: CASSRTGGYTEAFF. The CDR3 nucleotides read TGTGCCAGTAGTAGGACAGGAGGGTACACTGAAGCTTTCTTT.